This TCR beta chain comes out of a study of shared clonotypes between healthy human individuals. Study-wide context: Per donor, CD8 memory used one plate, CD8 naive used two, CD4 memory used three and CD4 naive used three.

Around 32,000 T cell genomes, or roughly 180 ng DNA, went into the sorted-subset replicate PCRs. Sequencing was performed with immunoSEQ multiplex PCR; in TCRdb, only in-frame clones are kept and a portion is missing. The sample contains 150,000 to 200,000 clones, about 93% of which appear only once. Whole-study findings and limits: The study found roughly 5.3% of naive CD4 clonotypes shared across a handful of donors.

The donors, all of them Caucasian adults, lived in Nashville, Tennessee. On this clone: Antigen: not known.

The germline V and J ends were trimmed by 3 bases and 8 bases, with 22 bases remaining between them. The CDR3 extends over 16 amino acids. The germline V gene has CDR1 MDHEN and CDR2 SYDVKM. The clonotype was recovered from a woman in her twenties or thirties in good health. The sequenced material came from naive CD4+ T cells sorted from blood. Subset denoted: CD45RA+ positively selected. This chain links TRBV28 with TRBJ1-2, with D unclear. CDR3 region: CASSLAPVSGGLGYTF. The CDR3, as DNA: TGTGCCAGCAGTTTGGCTCCCGTATCAGGTGGATTGGGCTACACCTTC.